The present TCR beta chain was sequenced within a study of vaccination effects on CD4 cells after COVID-19. Cultured cells yielded isolated CD4+ T cells after 10 days. Per germline, CDR1 SGHKS and CDR2 YYEKEE (reference sequence). Trimming removed 2 bases at V and 4 bases at J, with 0 bases between. CDR3 length equals 11 residues. TCRdb's table, derived via immunoSEQ multiplex PCR, lists solely in-frame clones and lacks some. The sample lists under 50,000 clones, about 70% occurring once. As regards this clone: As yet, its antigen is unknown.

This sample comprised CD4+ T cells from PBMCs cultured without peptide, obtained before COVID-19 vaccination. The chain has TRBV5-5 and TRBJ1-4; D remains ambiguous. The TCR was taken from a human donor who had a prior SARS-CoV-2 infection. CDR3 sequence reads: CASSFNEKLFF. CDR3 in DNA: TGTGCCAGCAGCTTTAATGAAAAACTGTTTTTT.